These T cell receptor beta chains were read from a single sample in a study of T cell repertoires in cytomegalovirus infection. In TCRdb, the reads were re-called with MiXCR into one record per CDR3 protein. This sample has almost 500,000 distinct CDR3 sequences, with about 11% found just once. Source material: PBMCs. The receptor set was obtained from a human donor in good health (CMV status not recorded). Some clones in this sample may be carry-over from other donors' samples. Each CDR3 is given with its conserved first and last residue. A D gene is named only where the DNA matches it firmly. The size entry is marked missing in some rows and otherwise reads once, few, many or a size class.

>TRBD1|TRBV2|many|TRBJ1-4
CASSDRGQGTNEKLFF
TGTGCCAGCAGTGACAGGGGGCAGGGCACTAATGAAAAACTGTTTTTT
>TRBD2|TRBV11-2|many|TRBJ2-7
CASSSLGTSGSYEQYF
TGTGCCAGCAGCTCCCTGGGGACTAGCGGCTCCTACGAGCAGTACTTC
>NA|TRBV7-3|many|TRBJ2-1
CASSSNSNEQFF
TGTGCCAGCAGCTCGAATTCCAATGAGCAGTTCTTC
>NA|TRBV19|many|TRBJ1-5
CASSYSSAGWNQPQHF
TGTGCCAGTAGCTATTCCTCGGCGGGGTGGAATCAGCCCCAGCATTTT
>TRBD2|TRBV7-8|many|TRBJ2-3
CASSLGGGPRTDTQYF
TGTGCCAGCAGCTTAGGCGGGGGACCCCGCACAGATACGCAGTATTTT
>NA|TRBV20-1|NA|TRBJ1-2
CSARQRTNYGYTF
TGCAGTGCTAGACAGCGAACCAACTATGGCTACACCTTC
>NA|TRBV7-9|many|TRBJ2-3
CASRTPTEVRNTDTQYF
TGTGCCAGCAGGACCCCGACAGAGGTGCGGAACACAGATACGCAGTATTTT
>TRBD2|TRBV7-8|many|TRBJ2-5
CASSLRREGGTQYF
TGTGCCAGCAGCTTGAGGCGGGAGGGAGGGACCCAGTACTTC
>NA|TRBV7-9|many|TRBJ1-2
CASSPPDIYYGYTF
TGTGCCAGCAGCCCTCCTGACATTTACTATGGCTACACCTTC
>TRBD1|TRBV2|many|TRBJ2-3
CASSTGQGWTDTQYF
TGTGCCAGCAGCACTGGACAGGGGTGGACAGATACGCAGTATTTT
>TRBD2|TRBV20-1|many|TRBJ2-7
CSARERPSGVEQYF
TGCAGTGCTAGAGAACGGCCTAGCGGGGTCGAGCAGTACTTC
>TRBD2|TRBV11-3|few|TRBJ2-5
CASSLGGSLQETQYF
TGTGCCAGCAGCTTAGGCGGGAGCCTTCAAGAGACCCAGTACTTC
>NA|TRBV11-2|many|TRBJ2-6
CASSLEPGANVLTF
TGTGCCAGCAGCTTAGAACCTGGGGCCAACGTCCTGACTTTC
>TRBD2|TRBV7-3|many|TRBJ2-2
CASSLSLAGAGELFF
TGTGCCAGCAGCTTGAGTCTAGCGGGGGCCGGGGAGCTGTTTTTT
>TRBD2|TRBV20-1|few|TRBJ2-5
CSAVRGTNQETQYF
TGCAGTGCGGTGCGGGGGACTAACCAAGAGACCCAGTACTTC
>NA|TRBV11-2|many|TRBJ1-6
CASSLGRENNSPLHF
TGTGCCAGCAGCTTAGGCAGAGAAAATAATTCACCCCTCCACTTT
>NA|TRBV29-1|NA|TRBJ2-5
CSVGVQEGGWGQETQYF
TGCAGCGTTGGGGTACAGGAAGGCGGTTGGGGACAAGAGACCCAGTACTTC
>NA|TRBV7-9|many|TRBJ2-7
CASSSVGLAPAYEQYF
TGTGCCAGCAGCTCCGTGGGGCTAGCCCCCGCCTACGAGCAGTACTTC
>NA|TRBV5-1|NA|TRBJ2-2
CASSFDPGTGELFF
TGCGCCAGCAGCTTCGACCCTGGTACCGGGGAGCTGTTTTTT
>NA|TRBV14|many|TRBJ2-3
CASSQAREHITDTQYF
TGTGCCAGCAGCCAAGCGAGGGAACACATCACAGATACGCAGTATTTT
>TRBD1|TRBV12-3/TRBV12-4|many|TRBJ1-1
CASRDRESTEAFF
TGTGCCAGCAGGGACAGGGAGAGCACTGAAGCTTTCTTT
>NA|TRBV12-3/TRBV12-4|many|TRBJ1-5
CASGLPSLPNQPQHF
TGTGCCAGCGGACTCCCCTCCTTACCTAATCAGCCCCAGCATTTT
>NA|TRBV4-2|many|TRBJ1-5
CASSQDFGGVQPQHF
TGTGCCAGCAGCCAAGATTTTGGAGGGGTGCAGCCCCAGCATTTT
>TRBD1|TRBV7-6|many|TRBJ1-6
CASSLAGQGGHSPLHF
TGTGCCAGCAGCTTAGCGGGACAGGGCGGGCATTCACCCCTCCACTTT
>TRBD2|TRBV9|NA|TRBJ2-1
CASSVRPSGNAEQFF
TGTGCCAGCAGCGTACGGCCTAGCGGGAACGCTGAGCAGTTCTTC
>TRBD1|TRBV10-3|many|TRBJ2-5
CAISGTGPTRETQYF
TGTGCCATCAGTGGGACAGGGCCTACGAGGGAGACCCAGTACTTC
>NA|TRBV5-6|many|TRBJ2-7
CASSYREAYEQYF
TGTGCCAGCAGCTACAGGGAAGCCTACGAGCAGTACTTC
>NA|TRBV6-5|few|TRBJ1-3
CASSYGAGNGNTIYF
TGTGCCAGCAGTTACGGTGCGGGGAATGGAAACACCATATATTTT
>NA|TRBV6-5|few|TRBJ1-4
CASSYVVREKLFF
TGTGCCAGCAGTTACGTGGTTAGGGAAAAACTGTTTTTT